A single sample is the source of the 18 T cell receptor beta chains below, sequenced in a study of T cell responses to AZD1222 COVID-19 vaccine. Libraries were prepared by immunoSEQ multiplex PCR; TCRdb keeps only in-frame clonotypes and omits some of them. This table has approximately 150,000 clones, around 89% appearing once. Sequenced here: peripheral blood, sampled 28 days after the second AZD1222 dose. These receptors were obtained from an adult who received the AZD1222 COVID-19 vaccine.

The J gene is TRBJ1-1, the V gene TRBV5-6, with D uncertain. The CDR3 runs 15 residues. CDR1 and CDR2 (germline): SGHDT, YYEEEE. Trimming left V 2 bases short and J 4 bases short, with 15 bases between. The CDR3 protein is CASSFYPDMGTEAFF. For the CDR3, the DNA is TGTGCCAGCAGCTTTTATCCGGATATGGGCACTGAAGCTTTCTTT.

The chain recombines TRBV7-9 with TRBJ2-1, with TRBD1 identical over 9 bases. Germline V lookup: CDR1 SEHNR, CDR2 FQNEAQ (reference sequence). Trimming took 10 bases from V and 7 from J; bases not matched to a gene: 14. The CDR3 spans 15 residues. CDR3 sequence reads: CATAKTGTGLNEQFF. CDR3 sequence (DNA): TGTGCCACCGCAAAGACCGGGACAGGGTTGAATGAGCAGTTCTTC.

The chain employs TRBV5-6 and TRBJ1-1; D call uncertain. CDR1 and CDR2 from the germline V gene are SGHDT and YYEEEE. With 4 bases removed from V and 6 bases from J, the gap between germline ends came to 16 bases. The CDR3 totals 14 residues. The CDR3 protein is CASSPLTFRAEAFF. CDR3 DNA: TGTGCCAGCAGCCCCTTGACATTTAGGGCTGAAGCTTTCTTT.

This clone was detected only a few times. The chain couples TRBV6-2 or TRBV6-3 to TRBJ2-3, with D hard to call. The CDR3 extends over 14 amino acids. Deletions cut 2 bases from V and 0 bases from J, with 6 bases between. CDR1 and CDR2 from the germline V gene are MNHEY and SVGEGT. The CDR3 DNA follows: TGTGCCAGCAGTTACGGCGGAAGCACAGATACGCAGTATTTT. This translates into CASSYGGSTDTQYF.

The J gene is TRBJ1-1, the V gene TRBV11-2, with D hard to call. Germline loops: CDR1 SGHAT, CDR2 FQNNGV. The CDR3 is 12 residues long. The ends were cut back, 5 bases at V and 2 bases at J, with 6 bases in the middle. This CDR3 is CASSHLNTEAFF. The CDR3 nucleotides read TGTGCCAGCAGCCACCTAAACACTGAAGCTTTCTTT.

This chain joins TRBV3-1 (or the pseudogene TRBV3-2) and TRBJ1-1, with TRBD1 matching over 7 bases. J lost 4 bases, V lost 4 bases, and 3 bases had no gene match. Germline V gene data show CDR1 as LGHDT and CDR2 as YNNKEL (reference sequence). CDR3 size: 13 residues. In DNA, the CDR3 is TGTGCCAGCAGCCCGGGACAGACCACTGAAGCTTTCTTT. Its translation is CASSPGQTTEAFF.

The rearrangement joins TRBV27 to TRBJ1-5; 7 bases fit TRBD1. Germline V gives CDR1 MNHEY, CDR2 SMNVEV (reference sequence). Trimming at V came to 2 bases and at J to 1 base, leaving 2 bases not matched to a gene. CDR3 length: 15 amino acids. The DNA of the CDR3 is TGTGCCAGCAGTTTAGGGACAGCCAGCAATCAGCCCCAGCATTTT. Translation gives CASSLGTASNQPQHF.

This chain joins TRBV6-5 and TRBJ1-3, with D tentatively TRBD1 (5 bases). This CDR3 contains 15 residues. The V gene lost 3 bases and the J gene lost 0 bases, with 9 bases spanning the gap. Germline assignment: CDR1 MNHEY and CDR2 SVGAGI. In DNA form, the CDR3 reads TGTGCCAGCAGTTATCGGGGGGGCTCTGGAAACACCATATATTTT. It specifies CASSYRGGSGNTIYF.

The V gene is TRBV10-3, the J gene TRBJ2-7; a possible D gene is TRBD1 (6 bases). The CDR3 length is 14 residues. Trimming cost V 2 bases and J 2 bases, with 10 bases left between them. Germline loops: CDR1 ENHRY, CDR2 SYGVKD. The CDR3 sequence: CAISEEGQTYEQYF. The CDR3 bases are TGTGCCATCAGTGAGGAAGGACAGACCTACGAGCAGTACTTC.

The DNA of the CDR3 is TGTGCCAGCACCCTGAGGGCAGCTATGAACACTGAAGCTTTCTTT. Translated: CASTLRAAMNTEAFF. The chain links TRBV27 to TRBJ1-1; D is ambiguous. V lost 7 bases and J lost 0, with 15 bases in between. The CDR3 is 15 amino acids. The germline gives CDR1 MNHEY, CDR2 SMNVEV (reference sequence).

This clone was seen just once. The CDR3 nucleotides are TGTGCCAGTACCCGAGGACTAGCCCTTAGCACAGATACGCAGTATTTT. This sequence encodes CASTRGLALSTDTQYF. The chain recombines TRBV19 with TRBJ2-3, with 8 bases that match TRBD2. V gave up 7 bases and J gave up 0 bases; unmatched junction bases: 9. CDR3 size: 16 residues. The germline gives CDR1 LNHDA, CDR2 SQIVND (reference sequence).

The chain couples TRBV5-3 to TRBJ1-4; TRBD1 matches at 8 bases. TRBV5-3 is an open reading frame, and its role is uncertain. The CDR3 covers 13 residues. The V and J ends lost 4 bases and 6 bases, in that order; junction bases with no gene match: 2. In nucleotides, the CDR3 is TGTGCCAGAAGCGACAGGGGCCATGAAAAACTGTTTTTT. Translation: CARSDRGHEKLFF.

V gene TRBV7-8 combines with J gene TRBJ1-5, with D hard to call. The CDR3 is 12 residues long. From germline, CDR1 is SGHVS and CDR2 FQNEAQ. Trimming removed 1 base at V and 6 bases at J, with 4 bases between. CDR3 region: CASSLEVQPQHF. In nucleotides, the CDR3 is TGTGCCAGCAGCTTAGAGGTTCAGCCCCAGCATTTT. Full variable domain (rest looked up from reference TRBV7-8 and TRBJ1-5): GAGVSQSPRYKVAKRGQDVALRCDPISGHVSLFWYQQALGQGPEFLTYFQNEAQLDKSGLPSDRFFAERPEGSVSTLKIQRTQQEDSAVYLCASSLEVQPQHFGDGTRLSIL.

The V call is TRBV18, the J call TRBJ1-4; TRBD1 matches at 12 bases. The CDR3 runs 15 residues. The V gene end was trimmed by 3 bases and the J gene end by 6 bases; junction bases not matched to a gene: 2. Germline V gives CDR1 KGHSH, CDR2 LQKENI. CDR3 sequence: CASSPGTGGDEKLFF. The CDR3 bases are TGTGCCAGCTCACCGGGGACAGGGGGCGATGAAAAACTGTTTTTT.

The chain uses TRBV6-5 and TRBJ1-3; a weak D match, TRBD1 (6 bases). Trimming shortened V by 0 bases and J by 5 bases, and 14 bases separated the two germline ends. Per the germline V gene, CDR1 is MNHEY and CDR2 is SVGAGI. CDR3 length equals 16 residues. CDR3 nucleotides: TGTGCCAGCAGTTACTCGGGGGCGGCGACGAGAAACACCATATATTTT. Its translation is CASSYSGAATRNTIYF.

This clone occurred a few times. The chain joins TRBV7-2 to TRBJ2-3, with 8 bases identical to TRBD1. V lost 1 base to trimming and J lost 5 bases; unmatched junction nucleotides: 2. CDR1 and CDR2 from the germline V gene are SGHTA and FQGNSA. The CDR3 contains 14 residues. The CDR3 DNA sequence: TGTGCCAGCAGCTTAGGACAGGGGTTAGATACGCAGTATTTT. As protein: CASSLGQGLDTQYF.

V gene TRBV6-5 combines with J gene TRBJ2-7, with 13 bases aligning to TRBD2. This CDR3 comprises 14 residues. Trimming took 8 bases from V and 3 from J; bases not matched to a gene: 4. Germline-derived CDR1 and CDR2 are MNHEY and SVGAGI. The CDR3 DNA is TGTGCCAGCGGTTGGACTAGCGGGGGCTACGAGCAGTACTTC. Protein product: CASGWTSGGYEQYF.

This sequence joins TRBV6-2 or TRBV6-3 and TRBJ2-3; the D is unclear. Trimming pared 5 bases from V and 6 bases from J, leaving 6 bases between. The CDR3 has 11 amino acids. Germline V gives CDR1 MNHEY, CDR2 SVGEGT. The CDR3: CASSLRDTQYF. The CDR3 region has the DNA TGTGCCAGCAGTCTGAGGGATACGCAGTATTTT.